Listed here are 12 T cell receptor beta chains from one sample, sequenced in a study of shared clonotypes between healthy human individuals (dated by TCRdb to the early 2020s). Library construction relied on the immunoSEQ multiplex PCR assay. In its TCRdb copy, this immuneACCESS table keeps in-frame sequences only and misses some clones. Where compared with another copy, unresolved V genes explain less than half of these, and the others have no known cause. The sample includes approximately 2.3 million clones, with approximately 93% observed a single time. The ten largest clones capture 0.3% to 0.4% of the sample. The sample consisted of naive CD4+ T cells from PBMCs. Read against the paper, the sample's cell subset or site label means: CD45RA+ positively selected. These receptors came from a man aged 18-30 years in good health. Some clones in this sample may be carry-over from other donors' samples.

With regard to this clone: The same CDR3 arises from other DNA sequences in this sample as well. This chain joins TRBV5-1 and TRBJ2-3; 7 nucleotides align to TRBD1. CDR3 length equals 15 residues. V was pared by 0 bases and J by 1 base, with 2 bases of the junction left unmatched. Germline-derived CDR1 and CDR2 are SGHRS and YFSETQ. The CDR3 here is CASSLERGRTDTQYF. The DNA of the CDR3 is TGCGCCAGCAGCTTGGAAAGGGGGCGCACAGATACGCAGTATTTT.

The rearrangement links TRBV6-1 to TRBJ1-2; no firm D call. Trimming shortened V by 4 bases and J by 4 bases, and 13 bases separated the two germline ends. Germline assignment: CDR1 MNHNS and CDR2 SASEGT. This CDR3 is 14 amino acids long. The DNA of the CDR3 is TGTGCCAGCAGTGTAAACCTTGGGAGCTATGGCTACACCTTC. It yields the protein CASSVNLGSYGYTF.

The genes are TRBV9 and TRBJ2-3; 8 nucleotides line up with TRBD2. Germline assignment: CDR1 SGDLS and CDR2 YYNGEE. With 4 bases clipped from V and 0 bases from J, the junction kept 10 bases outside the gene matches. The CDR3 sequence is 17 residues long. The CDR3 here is CASSTHGLASSTDTQYF. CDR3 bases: TGTGCCAGCAGCACCCATGGACTAGCCTCTAGCACAGATACGCAGTATTTT.

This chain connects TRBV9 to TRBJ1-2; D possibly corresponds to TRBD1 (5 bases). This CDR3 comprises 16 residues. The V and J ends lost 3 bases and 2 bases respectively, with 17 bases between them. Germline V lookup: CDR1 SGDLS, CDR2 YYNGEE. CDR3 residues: CASSAYPRERNYGYTF. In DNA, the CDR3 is TGTGCCAGCAGCGCCTATCCCAGGGAAAGGAACTATGGCTACACCTTC.

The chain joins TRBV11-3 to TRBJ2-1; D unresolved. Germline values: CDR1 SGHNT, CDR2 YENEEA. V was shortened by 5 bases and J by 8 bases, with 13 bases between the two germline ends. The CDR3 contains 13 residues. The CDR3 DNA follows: TGTGCCAGCAGCCGCCCACCGGGCGATGAGCAGTTCTTC. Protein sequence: CASSRPPGDEQFF.

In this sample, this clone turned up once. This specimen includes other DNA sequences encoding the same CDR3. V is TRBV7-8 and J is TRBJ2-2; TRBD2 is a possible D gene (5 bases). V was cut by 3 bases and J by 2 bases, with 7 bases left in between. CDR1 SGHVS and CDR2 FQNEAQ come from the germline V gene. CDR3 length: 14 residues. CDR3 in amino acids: CASSFLANTGELFF. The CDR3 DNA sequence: TGTGCCAGCAGCTTTCTAGCTAACACCGGGGAGCTGTTTTTT.

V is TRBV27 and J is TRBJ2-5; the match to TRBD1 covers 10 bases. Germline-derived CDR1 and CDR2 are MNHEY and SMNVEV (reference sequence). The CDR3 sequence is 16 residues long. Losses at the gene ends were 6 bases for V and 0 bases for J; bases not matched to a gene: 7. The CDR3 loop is CASSHRQGANQETQYF. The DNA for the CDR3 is TGTGCCAGCAGCCACCGACAGGGGGCCAACCAAGAGACCCAGTACTTC.

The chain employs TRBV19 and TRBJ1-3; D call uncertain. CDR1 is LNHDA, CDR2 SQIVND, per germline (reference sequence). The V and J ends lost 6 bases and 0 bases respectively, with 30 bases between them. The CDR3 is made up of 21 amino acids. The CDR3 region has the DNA TGTGCCAGTAGCATCTCATTCCCTAGGGTTTCGGGTCTAAGCTCTGGAAACACCATATATTTT. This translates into CASSISFPRVSGLSSGNTIYF.

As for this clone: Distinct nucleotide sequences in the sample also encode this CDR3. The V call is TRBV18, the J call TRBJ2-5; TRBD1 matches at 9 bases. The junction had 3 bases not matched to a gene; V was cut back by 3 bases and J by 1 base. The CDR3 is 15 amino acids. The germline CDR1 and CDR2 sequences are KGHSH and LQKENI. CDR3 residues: CASSPPDRGQETQYF. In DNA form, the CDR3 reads TGTGCCAGCTCACCGCCGGACAGGGGCCAAGAGACCCAGTACTTC.

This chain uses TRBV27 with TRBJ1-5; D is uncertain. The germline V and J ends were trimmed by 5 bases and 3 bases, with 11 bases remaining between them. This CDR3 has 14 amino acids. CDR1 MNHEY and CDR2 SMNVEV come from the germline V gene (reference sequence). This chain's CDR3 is CASSAGVFNQPQHF. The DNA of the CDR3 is TGTGCCAGCAGTGCCGGGGTTTTCAATCAGCCCCAGCATTTT.

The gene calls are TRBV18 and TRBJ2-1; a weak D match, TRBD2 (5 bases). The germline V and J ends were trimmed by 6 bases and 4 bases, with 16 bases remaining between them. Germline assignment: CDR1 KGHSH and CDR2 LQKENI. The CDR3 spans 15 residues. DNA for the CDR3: TGTGCCAGCTCCTTTACTCTAGCCGCGTACAATGAGCAGTTCTTC. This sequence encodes CASSFTLAAYNEQFF. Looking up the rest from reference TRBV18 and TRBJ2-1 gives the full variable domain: NAGVMQNPRHLVRRRGQEARLRCSPMKGHSHVYWYRQLPEEGLKFMVYLQKENIIDESGMPKERFSAEFPKEGPSILRIQQVVRGDSAAYFCASSFTLAAYNEQFFGPGTRLTVL.

The DNA of the CDR3 is TGTGCCAGCAGTACGAGGGACAGTTATGAGCAGTTCTTC. It encodes CASSTRDSYEQFF. This chain links TRBV27 with TRBJ2-1; TRBD1 matches 7 bases. The germline V gene has CDR1 MNHEY and CDR2 SMNVEV (reference sequence). This CDR3 is 13 amino acids long. Trimming at V came to 5 bases and at J to 8 bases, leaving 6 bases not matched to a gene.